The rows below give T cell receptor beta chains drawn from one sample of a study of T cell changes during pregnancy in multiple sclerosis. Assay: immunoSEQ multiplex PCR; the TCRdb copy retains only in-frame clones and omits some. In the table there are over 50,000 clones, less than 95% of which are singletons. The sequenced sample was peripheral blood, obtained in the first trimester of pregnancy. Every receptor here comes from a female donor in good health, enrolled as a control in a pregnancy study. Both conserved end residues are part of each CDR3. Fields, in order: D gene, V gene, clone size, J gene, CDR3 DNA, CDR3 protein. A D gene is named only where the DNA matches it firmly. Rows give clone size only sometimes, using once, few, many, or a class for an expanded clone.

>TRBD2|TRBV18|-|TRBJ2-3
TGTGCCAGCTCACCCCTAGCGGGAGCGGTAGATACGCAGTATTTT
CASSPLAGAVDTQYF
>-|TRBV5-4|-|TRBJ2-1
TGTGCCAGCAGCCCCGGAGGGTCCTGGGTCGACAATGAGCAGTTCTTC
CASSPGGSWVDNEQFF
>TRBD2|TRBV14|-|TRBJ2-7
TGTGCCAGCAGCCAAAGTGGAGCGGGAGTAAACGAGCAGTACTTC
CASSQSGAGVNEQYF
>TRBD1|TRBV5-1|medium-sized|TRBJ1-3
TGCGCCAGCAGCATTACAGGGGATGGAAACACCATATATTTT
CASSITGDGNTIYF
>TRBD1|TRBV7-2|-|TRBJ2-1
TGTGCCAGCAGTTCAAGGACAGGGTCTGGGCAGTTCTTC
CASSSRTGSGQFF
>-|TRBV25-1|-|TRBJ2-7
TGTGCCAGCAGTGCGGGGGGCGGTTACGAGCAGTACTTC
CASSAGGGYEQYF
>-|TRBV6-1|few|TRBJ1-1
TGTGCCAGCAGTGAAAGTGCAGGGGACATGAACACTGAAGCTTTCTTT
CASSESAGDMNTEAFF
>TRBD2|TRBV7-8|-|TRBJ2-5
TGTGCCAGCAGCCCTCTAGCGGGGGCTTCGGAGACCCAGTACTTC
CASSPLAGASETQYF
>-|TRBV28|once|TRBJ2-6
TGTGCCAGCCGGAGTCCCGGGGCCAACGTCCTGACTTTC
CASRSPGANVLTF
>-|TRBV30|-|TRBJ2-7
TGTGCCTTAGGGGGGGGAATCTACGAGCAGTACTTC
CALGGGIYEQYF
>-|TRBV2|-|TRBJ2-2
TGTGCCAGCAGTGACTTCGACACCGGGGAGCTGTTTTTT
CASSDFDTGELFF
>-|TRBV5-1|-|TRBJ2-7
TGCGCCAGCAGCTTTCTAACGGGAGTCTCAAGCGAGCAGTACTTC
CASSFLTGVSSEQYF
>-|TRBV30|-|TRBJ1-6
TGTGCCTGGAAAGAGGAGATCGGGAATTCACCCCTCCACTTT
CAWKEEIGNSPLHF
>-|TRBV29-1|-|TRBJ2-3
TGCAGCCTCCGCACAGATACGCAGTATTTT
CSLRTDTQYF
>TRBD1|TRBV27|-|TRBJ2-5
TGTGCCAGCAGTTCATGGACAGGCAACCAAGAGACCCAGTACTTC
CASSSWTGNQETQYF
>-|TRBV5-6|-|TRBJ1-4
TGTGCCAGCAGCTTTGGGCCGAGCAATGAAAAACTGTTTTTT
CASSFGPSNEKLFF
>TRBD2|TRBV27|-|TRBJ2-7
TGTGCCAGCTCGATGGGCGGGGGGGCCCGGGAGCAGTACTTC
CASSMGGGAREQYF
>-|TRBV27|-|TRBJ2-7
TGTGCCAGCAGTTTAAGTGCAGGGGCGTACGAGCAGTACTTC
CASSLSAGAYEQYF
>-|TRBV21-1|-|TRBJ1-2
TGTGCCACCCTTCAGGGCGGAGAAGGTGGCTACACCTTC
CATLQGGEGGYTF
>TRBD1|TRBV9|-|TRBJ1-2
TGTGCCAGCAGCAACGGACAGGGGGCGCGGAACACCTTC
CASSNGQGARNTF
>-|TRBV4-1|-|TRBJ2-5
TGCGCCAGCAGCCAAGCGCGTTTTGAGACCCAGTACTTC
CASSQARFETQYF
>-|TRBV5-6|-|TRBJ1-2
TGTGCCAGCAGCTTGACTAGGCTCGGAGGCTACACCTTC
CASSLTRLGGYTF
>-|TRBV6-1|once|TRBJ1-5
TGTGCCAGCAAGGCAGGGATTCAGCCCCAGCATTTT
CASKAGIQPQHF
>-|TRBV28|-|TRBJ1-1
TGTGCCAGCAGTTCTCCGGGACAAAGTGAGGCTTTCTTT
CASSSPGQSEAFF
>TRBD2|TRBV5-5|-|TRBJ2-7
TGTGCCAGCAGCTTGGCCGGGACTAGCGGGACCTACGAGCAGTACTTC
CASSLAGTSGTYEQYF
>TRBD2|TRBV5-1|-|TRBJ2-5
TGCGCCAGCAGCTTCCGGACTAGCGGGAGGGACCAAGAGACCCAGTACTTC
CASSFRTSGRDQETQYF
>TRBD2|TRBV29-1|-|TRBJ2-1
TGCAGCCTCCGGGGGGGGCCCGGTTCCTACAATGAGCAGTTCTTC
CSLRGGPGSYNEQFF
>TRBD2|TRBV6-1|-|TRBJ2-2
TGTGCCAGCAGTGGGGGACTAGCGGATTTAACCGGGGAGCTGTTTTTT
CASSGGLADLTGELFF
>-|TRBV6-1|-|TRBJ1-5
TGTGCCAGCAGTGGGTGGGGGGAGGATCAGCCCCAGCACTTT
CASSGWGEDQPQHF
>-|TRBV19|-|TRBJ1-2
TGTGCCAGTTGGGACCGACAGGTGATAAGTGGCTACACCTTC
CASWDRQVISGYTF
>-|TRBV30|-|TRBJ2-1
TGTGCCTGGAGCGCTTCGAGGGAAGGCGAGCAGTTCTTC
CAWSASREGEQFF
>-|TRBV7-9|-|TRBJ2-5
TGTGCCAGCAGCTTAGGGAGTCCGGAGACCCAGTACTTC
CASSLGSPETQYF
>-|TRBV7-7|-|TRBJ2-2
TGTGCTAGCAGCTTAGACCTGTTATCGACGGGTACCGGGGAGCTGTTTTTT
CASSLDLLSTGTGELFF
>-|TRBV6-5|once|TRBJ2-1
TGTGCCAGCAGTTCGGTCGGGAGAATCTACAATGAGCAGTTCTTC
CASSSVGRIYNEQFF
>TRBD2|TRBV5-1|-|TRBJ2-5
TGCGCCAGTACCATGGGACTAGGACAAGAGACCCAGTACTTC
CASTMGLGQETQYF
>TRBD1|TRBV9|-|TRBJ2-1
TGTGCCAGCAGCGTCTCTCAGGGGGATTATTACAATGAGCAGTTCTTC
CASSVSQGDYYNEQFF
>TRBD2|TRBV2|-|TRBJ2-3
TGTGCCAGCAATCTAGGACTAGGTAGCACAGATACGCAGTATTTT
CASNLGLGSTDTQYF
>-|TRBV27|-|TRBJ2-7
TGTGCCAGCAGTTTAGCAGGGTACTCCTACGAGCAGTACTTC
CASSLAGYSYEQYF
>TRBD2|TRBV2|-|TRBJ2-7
TGTGCCAGCAGGGGGGGGGCGGGAGGTTCCTACGAGCAGTACTTC
CASRGGAGGSYEQYF
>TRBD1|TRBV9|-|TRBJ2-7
TGTGCCAGCAGCCCTCGGACAGGTAGCTCCTACGAGCAGTACTTC
CASSPRTGSSYEQYF
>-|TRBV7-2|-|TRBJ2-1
TGTGCCAGCAGCAGTGGGAGTAGCTCCTACAATGAGCAGTTCTTC
CASSSGSSSYNEQFF
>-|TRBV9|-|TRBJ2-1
TGTGCCAGCAGCGTAGGAGGGGAGCAGTTCTTC
CASSVGGEQFF
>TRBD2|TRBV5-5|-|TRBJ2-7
TGTGCCAGCAGCTTGGTATCTAGCGGGAGTTCCGAGCAGTACTTC
CASSLVSSGSSEQYF
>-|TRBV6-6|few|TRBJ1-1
TGTGCCAGCACCCTTATGAACACTGAAGCTTTCTTT
CASTLMNTEAFF
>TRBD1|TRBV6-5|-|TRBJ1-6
TGTGCCAGCAGTTTCGTAGACAGGGGGAATTCACCCCTCCACTTT
CASSFVDRGNSPLHF